One sample yielded the 22 T cell receptor beta chains listed below, sequenced in a study of T cell repertoires in cytomegalovirus infection. A single record per CDR3 protein comes from TCRdb applying MiXCR to the reads. The sample shows 450,000 to 600,000 distinct CDR3 sequences, 33% of them seen only once. No antigens are known for them. The specimen was cultured PBMCs, collected from culture after CMV antigen stimulation. Every receptor here comes from a human donor in good health (CMV status not recorded). Some clones in this sample may be carry-over from other donors' samples.

CDR3 sequence (DNA): TGTGCCACCGTTGATGTAGTCGGGCAGTATTTT. The encoded protein is CATVDVVGQYF. The chain has TRBV6-2 or TRBV6-3 and TRBJ2-3, with D uncertain. This CDR3 comprises 11 residues. Trimming removed 10 bases from V and 11 bases from J, with 16 bases in between. Germline CDR1 is MNHEY and CDR2 is SVGEGT.

In this sample, this clonotype turned up many times. The chain combines TRBV19 with TRBJ2-3; 7 positions agree with TRBD2. Germline V lookup: CDR1 LNHDA, CDR2 SQIVND (reference sequence). There are 14 residues in the CDR3. The junction had 4 bases not matched to a gene; V was cut back by 3 bases and J by 4 bases. The CDR3 bases are TGTGCCAGTAGTATGGGGAGGGATCCAGATACGCAGTATTTT. This codes for CASSMGRDPDTQYF. Full variable domain (remainder filled in from reference TRBV19 and TRBJ2-3): DGGITQSPKYLFRKEGQNVTLSCEQNLNHDAMYWYRQDPGQGLRLIYYSQIVNDFQKGDIAEGYSVSREKKESFPLTVTSAQKNPTAFYLCASSMGRDPDTQYFGPGTRLTVL.

This clonotype was detected only once. V usage is TRBV4-1 and J usage is TRBJ1-3; the match to TRBD1 covers 7 bases. The CDR3 consists of 16 residues. Per germline, CDR1 MGHRA and CDR2 YSYEKL. V was pared by 2 bases and J by 0 bases, with 4 bases of the junction left unmatched. The CDR3, as DNA: TGCGCCAGCAGCCAAACACAGGGGAGCTCTGGAAACACCATATATTTT. Protein product: CASSQTQGSSGNTIYF.

The chain is built from TRBV7-2 and TRBJ2-5; 7 bases agree with TRBD2. Trimming at V came to 5 bases and at J to 0 bases, leaving 9 bases not matched to a gene. Germline CDR1 and CDR2: SGHTA and FQGNSA. This CDR3 has 16 amino acids. The CDR3 protein is CASSVPWREYQETQYF. Written as DNA, the CDR3 is TGTGCCAGCAGCGTGCCATGGCGGGAGTACCAAGAGACCCAGTACTTC. The whole variable domain, filled in from reference TRBV7-2 and TRBJ2-5, reads GAGVSQSPSNKVTEKGKDVELRCDPISGHTALYWYRQSLGQGLEFLIYFQGNSAPDKSGLPSDRFSAERTGGSVSTLTIQRTQQEDSAVYLCASSVPWREYQETQYFGPGTRLLVL.

The chain has TRBV6-2 or TRBV6-3 and TRBJ2-1; D is undetermined. The CDR3 totals 12 residues. Trimming removed 2 bases from V and 10 bases from J, with 9 bases in between. Per the germline V gene, CDR1 is MNHEY and CDR2 is SVGEGT. CDR3 DNA sequence: TGTGCCAGCAGTTACCTTCTGAAAGAGCAGTTCTTC. Translated, it gives CASSYLLKEQFF.

This chain joins TRBV6-2 or TRBV6-3 and TRBJ2-7, with 8 bases matching TRBD1. After removal of 6 bases from V and 3 bases from J, the junction contained 10 bases not matched to a gene. Per germline, CDR1 MNHEY and CDR2 SVGEGT. The length of the CDR3 is 15 residues. CDR3 protein: CASSSLGTGDYEQYF. CDR3 coding DNA: TGTGCCAGCAGCTCCCTTGGGACAGGCGACTACGAGCAGTACTTC.

This clonotype was detected a few times. The chain couples TRBV6-5 to TRBJ2-2; tentatively, D is TRBD2 (5 bases). Trimming took off 0 bases at V and 5 bases at J, with 7 bases between the two ends. Germline assignment: CDR1 MNHEY and CDR2 SVGAGI. The CDR3 has 14 residues. CDR3 DNA: TGTGCCAGCAGTTACTCGAGGGTAACCGGGGAGCTGTTTTTT. Residues: CASSYSRVTGELFF.

The V gene is TRBV12-3 or TRBV12-4, the J gene TRBJ2-1; possibly TRBD1 for D (5 bases). The CDR3 spans 13 residues. Trimming removed 8 bases at V and 3 bases at J, with 11 bases between. The CDR3 loop is CASVGLLYNEQFF. CDR3 DNA: TGTGCCAGCGTGGGGCTTCTCTACAATGAGCAGTTCTTC.

This chain links TRBV7-3 with TRBJ2-1; 12 bases match TRBD1. The CDR3 sequence is 14 residues long. Germline V gives CDR1 SGHTA, CDR2 FQGTGA. With V trimmed by 5 bases and J by 9 bases, 5 bases remained unmatched. Here the CDR3 DNA reads TGTGCCAGCAGCGGCGGGACAGGGGGCAGTGAGCAGTTCTTC. It is translated as CASSGGTGGSEQFF.

The CDR3 DNA reads TGTGCCAGCAGCTCGTCCTTCCGGGCCGCAGGCCCCACCTTC. Translating it yields CASSSSFRAAGPTF. V usage is TRBV7-2 and J usage is TRBJ1-2, with unresolved D. V was cut by 4 bases and J by 13 bases, with 22 bases left in between. The CDR3 contains 14 residues. The V gene's germline CDR1 is SGHTA and CDR2 FQGNSA.

The chain joins TRBV5-1 to TRBJ2-3; TRBD2 agrees at 7 bases. The CDR3 consists of 15 residues. J lost 2 bases, V lost 4 bases, and 7 bases had no gene match. Germline V gene data show CDR1 as SGHRS and CDR2 as YFSETQ. CDR3 DNA sequence: TGCGCCAGCAGCCCACTAGCGCTCGACACAGATACGCAGTATTTT. Amino acids: CASSPLALDTDTQYF.

This clonotype was found a few times. The V gene is TRBV7-9, the J gene TRBJ1-5; D ambiguous. Germline CDR1 reads SEHNR; CDR2 reads FQNEAQ (reference sequence). The CDR3 sequence is 16 residues long. V shed 0 bases and J shed 5 bases, with 14 bases lying between them. This CDR3 is CASSLAFGEGDQPQHF. The CDR3 bases are TGTGCCAGCAGCTTAGCCTTCGGGGAGGGAGATCAGCCCCAGCATTTT. The whole variable domain, filled in from reference TRBV7-9 and TRBJ1-5, reads DTGVSQNPRHKITKRGQNVTFRCDPISEHNRLYWYRQTLGQGPEFLTYFQNEAQLEKSRLLSDRFSAERPKGSFSTLEIQRTEQGDSAMYLCASSLAFGEGDQPQHFGDGTRLSIL.

This clonotype has a handful of counts. V gene TRBV14 combines with J gene TRBJ2-7; tentative D call: TRBD2 (5 bases). This CDR3 spans 13 amino acids. Germline V lookup: CDR1 SGHDN, CDR2 FVKESK. V lost 4 bases, J lost 6 bases, and 13 bases lay in between. CDR3: CASSPRTWSEQYF. CDR3 nucleotides: TGTGCCAGCAGCCCGCGGACTTGGAGCGAGCAGTACTTC.

The chain links TRBV6-2 or TRBV6-3 to TRBJ2-1; D is possibly TRBD2 (5 bases). Germline lookup yields CDR1 MNHEY and CDR2 SVGEGT. This CDR3 comprises 17 residues. Trimming shortened V by 7 bases and J by 3 bases, and 22 bases separated the two germline ends. For the CDR3, the DNA is TGTGCCAGCAAGCCCGGCGAGCGGAGCGAATTCTACAATGAGCAGTTCTTC. Residues: CASKPGERSEFYNEQFF.

The chain recombines TRBV4-1 with TRBJ2-1; 9 bases are a match to TRBD2. The germline V gene encodes CDR1 MGHRA and CDR2 YSYEKL. V was pared by 2 bases and J by 7 bases, with 15 bases of the junction left unmatched. This CDR3 spans 18 amino acids. DNA of the CDR3: TGCGCCAGCAGCCAACGAGAAGCCGGACTAGCGATGGGGAATGAGCAGTTCTTC. Encoded protein: CASSQREAGLAMGNEQFF.

J is TRBJ2-1 and V is TRBV11-3; TRBD2 matches at 8 bases. The V gene end was trimmed by 4 bases and the J gene end by 8 bases; junction bases not matched to a gene: 10. The CDR3 length is 15 residues. Germline V lookup: CDR1 SGHNT, CDR2 YENEEA. This CDR3 is CASSSGLGVSYEQFF. DNA of the CDR3: TGTGCCAGCAGCTCGGGACTAGGGGTCTCATATGAGCAGTTCTTC.

The J gene is TRBJ2-7, the V gene TRBV7-4; 10 nucleotides agree with TRBD2. Germline assignment: CDR1 SGHVT and CDR2 SQSDAQ. Unmatched junction bases numbered 9, after V lost 4 bases and J lost 3 bases. The CDR3 runs 16 residues. CDR3 residues: CASSSPGTSDSYEQYF. The CDR3 region has the DNA TGTGCCAGCAGCTCGCCAGGGACTAGCGATAGCTACGAGCAGTACTTC.

CDR3 loop: CASSVGGSGRHEQYF. Written as DNA, the CDR3 is TGTGCCAGCAGCGTAGGGGGGTCAGGGCGCCACGAGCAGTACTTC. The chain recombines TRBV9 with TRBJ2-7; D could derive from TRBD1 or TRBD2 (5 bases each). The CDR3 is made up of 15 amino acids. Between the trimmed V and J ends, which lost 0 bases and 5 bases, there was a span of 15 bases. Germline V gene sequence: CDR1 SGDLS, CDR2 YYNGEE.

This clonotype was counted between two and nine times. The rearrangement joins TRBV7-2 to TRBJ2-7; 9 bases agree with TRBD1. Trimming removed 5 bases from V and 4 bases from J; junction bases left unmatched: 6. CDR1 and CDR2 (germline): SGHTA, FQGNSA. The CDR3 covers 14 residues. Here the CDR3 reads CASSPWTGVYEQYF. The CDR3 DNA follows: TGTGCCAGCAGCCCTTGGACAGGGGTATACGAGCAGTACTTC.

The chain combines TRBV6-2 or TRBV6-3 with TRBJ1-5; no reliable D call. CDR3 length: 14 amino acids. The germline CDR1 and CDR2 sequences are MNHEY and SVGEGT. Trimming took 4 bases from V and 7 from J, leaving 14 bases between them. The CDR3 DNA sequence: TGTGCCAGCAGTTCGGACCGTCTGGGGCAGCCCCAGCATTTT. It encodes CASSSDRLGQPQHF.

The table lists this clonotype with many counts. This sequence joins TRBV7-9 and TRBJ2-5; TRBD2 agrees at 13 bases. CDR1 is SEHNR and CDR2 is FQNEAQ in the germline V gene (reference sequence). V lost 5 bases to trimming and J lost 5 bases; unmatched junction nucleotides: 8. The CDR3 spans 16 residues. In DNA, the CDR3 is TGTGCCAGCAGCCCCGGACTAGCGGGAGAGGTGGAGACCCAGTACTTC. It encodes CASSPGLAGEVETQYF.

This sequence joins TRBV24-1 and TRBJ2-1; no clear D gene. CDR1 KGHDR and CDR2 SFDVKD come from the germline V gene. Between the trimmed V and J ends, which lost 4 bases and 7 bases, there was a span of 25 bases. The CDR3 has 18 residues. CDR3 DNA sequence: TGTGCCACCAGTGACCCCCTATCTTTACCGTGGGCGAGGAATGAGCAGTTCTTC. Translated: CATSDPLSLPWARNEQFF.